The 10 T cell receptor beta chains in this list originate from one sample, sequenced in a study of blood T cell repertoires in COVID-19. Data came from immunoSEQ multiplex PCR; TCRdb stores just in-frame clones and leaves some out. Here the sample spans over 300,000 clones, around 85% being singletons. Sequenced: peripheral blood. The receptors were sampled from a human donor in a cohort sampled during active COVID-19.

The count of this clone is one. CDR3 DNA: TGTGCCACCAGCAGACCAAACAGGGGCAATCAGCCCCAGCATTTT. It specifies CATSRPNRGNQPQHF. This chain links TRBV15 with TRBJ1-5; maybe TRBD1 (6 bases). The CDR3 spans 15 residues. With 2 bases removed from V and 2 bases from J, the gap between germline ends came to 10 bases. Germline V gene sequence: CDR1 LNHNV, CDR2 YYDKDF (reference sequence).

V is TRBV4-1 and J is TRBJ1-2; D is unresolved. This CDR3 contains 17 residues. Germline values: CDR1 MGHRA, CDR2 YSYEKL. Trimming took off 4 bases at V and 0 bases at J, with 18 bases between the two ends. The CDR3 here is CASSPWHTVETNYGYTF. CDR3 DNA sequence: TGCGCCAGCAGCCCCTGGCATACTGTGGAGACTAACTATGGCTACACCTTC.

This chain uses TRBV18 with TRBJ2-7; D ambiguous. V was shortened by 4 bases and J by 7 bases, with 11 bases between the two germline ends. The CDR3 covers 12 residues. The germline V gene encodes CDR1 KGHSH and CDR2 LQKENI. The CDR3 reads CASSRANGEQYF. CDR3 in DNA: TGTGCCAGCTCACGGGCCAATGGGGAGCAGTACTTC.

The chain uses TRBV6-5 and TRBJ2-7; TRBD1 agrees at 8 bases. Per the germline V gene, CDR1 is MNHEY and CDR2 is SVGAGI. The CDR3 sequence is 13 residues long. The J segment lost 2 bases and the V segment lost 6 bases, leaving 3 bases of the junction unmatched. The chain's CDR3 is CASRDRVPYEQYF. For the CDR3, the DNA is TGTGCCAGCAGGGACAGGGTCCCCTACGAGCAGTACTTC.

The chain couples TRBV24-1 to TRBJ2-5, with D perhaps matching TRBD1 (5 bases). The germline CDR1 and CDR2 sequences are KGHDR and SFDVKD. With 2 bases removed from V and 1 base from J, the gap between germline ends came to 10 bases. The CDR3 runs to 15 residues. CDR3 DNA: TGTGCCACCAGTGATTGGCGGCAGGGCCAAGAGACCCAGTACTTC. This translates into CATSDWRQGQETQYF.

The chain combines TRBV2 with TRBJ1-2, with 7 bases lining up with TRBD1. The CDR3 is 13 amino acids. Germline V CDR1 and CDR2: SNHLY, FYNNEI. Trimming took 5 bases from V and 4 from J; bases not matched to a gene: 4. The CDR3 nucleotides are TGTGCCAGCAGTCCAGACAGGGTCTATGGCTACACCTTC. It codes for CASSPDRVYGYTF.

The CDR3 DNA reads TGTGCCAGCACAGGGAAGGGTGAAAAACTGTTTTTT. It is translated as CASTGKGEKLFF. The V and J genes are TRBV6-5 and TRBJ1-4, with a possible D match to TRBD1 (5 bases). The CDR3 runs to 12 residues. The germline V and J ends were trimmed by 7 bases and 7 bases, with 10 bases remaining between them. CDR1 and CDR2 (germline): MNHEY, SVGAGI.

The V gene is TRBV10-3, the J gene TRBJ2-6, with D unclear. The CDR3 length is 16 residues. The V end was cut by 5 bases, the J end by 2 bases, with 13 bases between. CDR1 is ENHRY, CDR2 SYGVKD, per germline. The CDR3 region has the DNA TGTGCCATCAGTCTAGGTACCCTCGCTGGGGCCAACGTCCTGACTTTC. Protein sequence: CAISLGTLAGANVLTF.

This chain links TRBV12-5 with TRBJ2-3; unclear D gene. Germline V gene data show CDR1 as LGHNT and CDR2 as FRNRAP. Trimming shortened V by 2 bases and J by 2 bases, and 8 bases separated the two germline ends. The CDR3 has 14 residues. Here the CDR3 DNA reads TGTGCTAGTGGTTTGAACAGAAACACAGATACGCAGTATTTT. Protein product: CASGLNRNTDTQYF.

This clone was found many times. This chain connects TRBV10-3 to TRBJ1-4; D gene uncertain. V was cut by 3 bases and J by 7 bases, with 6 bases left in between. The CDR3 has 12 residues. CDR1 is ENHRY and CDR2 is SYGVKD in the germline V gene. CDR3 amino acids: CAISDWAEKLFF. CDR3 in DNA: TGTGCCATCAGTGATTGGGCTGAAAAACTGTTTTTT.